The rows below give T cell receptor beta chains drawn from one sample of a study of shared clonotypes between healthy human individuals. Assay used: immunoSEQ multiplex PCR; TCRdb lists only in-frame clones, some missing. The sample has under 1,100,000 clones, under 80% seen once; the top ten hold 1.5%. The sequenced sample consisted of memory CD4+ T cells sorted from blood. The receptors here all came from a man aged 18-30 years in good health. The CDR3 runs from the conserved cysteine through the conserved F or W. The D gene is left open where the match is weak. Some rows have no size entry. The others give once, few or many, or a class for an expanded clone.

TRBD2,TRBJ2-1,TRBV4-3,-,TGCGCCAGCAGCCAAGAGGGATGGCTAGCGGGAGGCAATGAGCAGTTCTTC,CASSQEGWLAGGNEQFF
-,TRBJ1-2,TRBV5-4,-,TGTGCCAGCAGCTTTCCGGACAGAAACTATGGCTACACCTTC,CASSFPDRNYGYTF
TRBD2,TRBJ2-7,TRBV10-3,-,TGTGCCATCAGTCCCGGACTAGCGGGAGAGAGAGACGAGCAGTACTTC,CAISPGLAGERDEQYF
TRBD2,TRBJ2-1,TRBV5-4,-,TGTGCCAGCAGCTTGTCTAGCGGGGGCTACAATGAGCAGTTCTTC,CASSLSSGGYNEQFF
-,TRBJ1-1,TRBV6-1,once,TGTGCCAGCAGTGAAGCAGTTAATGGGTGGACTGAAGCTTTCTTT,CASSEAVNGWTEAFF
-,TRBJ1-1,TRBV27,few,TGTGCCAGCAGTTTATCGCGGAACACTGAAGCTTTCTTT,CASSLSRNTEAFF
-,TRBJ2-1,TRBV9,-,TGTGCCAGCAGCGTAGAACTAGTAAGTGAGCAGTTCTTC,CASSVELVSEQFF
-,TRBJ2-7,TRBV7-6,few,TGTGCCAGCAGCCCAATATCTGCGGGTTCCGCTTACGAGCAGTACTTC,CASSPISAGSAYEQYF
-,TRBJ2-3,TRBV2,-,TGTGCCAGCAGTCGGGACGCCACTAGCACAGATACGCAGTATTTT,CASSRDATSTDTQYF
TRBD1,TRBJ2-1,TRBV5-1,-,TGCGCCAGCAGCCTTCGACAGGGGGAGGGTGAGCAGTTCTTC,CASSLRQGEGEQFF
-,TRBJ1-6,TRBV23-1,-,TGCGCCAGCAGTCCAACCGGGGGGGGCAATTCACCCCTCCACTTT,CASSPTGGGNSPLHF
-,TRBJ2-1,TRBV7-9,-,TGTGCCAGCAGTTCCGGGAGTGGCTCCTACAATGAGCAGTTCTTC,CASSSGSGSYNEQFF
-,TRBJ2-7,TRBV5-4,-,TGTGCCAGCAGCTTAACAGGAAACTCCTACGAGCAGTACTTC,CASSLTGNSYEQYF
-,TRBJ2-4,TRBV7-2,-,TGTGCCAGCAGCTCACCCCGCCCCCTCCTCAACATTCAGTACTTC,CASSSPRPLLNIQYF
-,TRBJ2-5,TRBV30,-,TGTGCCTGGAGCCCCCCCAGGGGCTTGTCGGAGACCCAGTACTTC,CAWSPPRGLSETQYF
TRBD2,TRBJ2-3,TRBV5-1,once,TGCGCCAGCACCCGCCTAAGCGGGGGCAGCACAGATACGCAGTATTTT,CASTRLSGGSTDTQYF
-,TRBJ2-2,TRBV18,-,TGTGCCAGCTCACCACTTGACAGCTCTTCGGAGCTGTTTTTT,CASSPLDSSSELFF
TRBD1,TRBJ2-7,TRBV7-9,-,TGTGCCAGCAGCCGACTCCGGGACAGGCCCTACGAGCAGTACTTC,CASSRLRDRPYEQYF
-,TRBJ1-1,TRBV7-9,-,TGTGCCAGCAGTCTTCAGGAGAACACTGAAGCTTTCTTT,CASSLQENTEAFF
-,TRBJ2-3,TRBV7-2,once,TGTGCCAGCAGCTTTCTAGCGGAGGGACAGAATACGCAGTATTTT,CASSFLAEGQNTQYF
TRBD2,TRBJ2-2,TRBV7-2,-,TGTGCCAGCAGCGCCACTAGCGGGATAACCGGGGAGCTGTTTTTT,CASSATSGITGELFF
-,TRBJ2-7,TRBV7-6,many,TGTGCCAGCAGCTTAGGGGCGGGGTACGAGCAGTACTTC,CASSLGAGYEQYF
-,TRBJ1-1,TRBV9,-,TGTGCCAGCAGCCCTCCGGGGGGGATGAACACTGAAGCTTTCTTT,CASSPPGGMNTEAFF
TRBD1,TRBJ1-5,TRBV6-5,-,TGTGCCAGCAGTTACTCTCCGACAGGGCATCAGCCCCAGCATTTT,CASSYSPTGHQPQHF
-,TRBJ2-3,TRBV19,-,TGTGCCAGTAGTCCAGGGGGGCTAGCGGGCACAGATACGCAGTATTTT,CASSPGGLAGTDTQYF
-,TRBJ2-3,TRBV29-1,-,TGCAGCGTTGTTCAAGCAGGGTTTAGCACAGATACGCAGTATTTT,CSVVQAGFSTDTQYF
-,TRBJ1-5,TRBV28,-,TGTGCCAGTTCCCCCCCGGGGACCCAGACCCATCAGCCCCAGCATTTT,CASSPPGTQTHQPQHF
-,TRBJ2-3,TRBV2,-,TGTGCCAGCAGTGATTGGGGAAGCACAGATACGCAGTATTTT,CASSDWGSTDTQYF
TRBD2,TRBJ2-1,TRBV6-4,-,TGTGCCAGCAGTGACATTGGCGGGAGAGGTTACAATGAGCAGTTCTTC,CASSDIGGRGYNEQFF
TRBD2,TRBJ2-2,TRBV5-4,-,TGTGCCAGCAGCCGCGGACTAGCGGGAGGCCCCGGGGAGCTGTTTTTT,CASSRGLAGGPGELFF
-,TRBJ2-1,TRBV30,-,TGTGCCTGGACTCCCTTTACTGTCCGTGTGGAGCAGTTCTTC,CAWTPFTVRVEQFF
-,TRBJ2-7,TRBV11-1,-,TGTGCCAGCAGCTCTTACTCAGGGTCCTACGAGCAGTACTTC,CASSSYSGSYEQYF
-,TRBJ2-7,TRBV7-9,-,TGTGCCAGCAGCTCCTCTGCCCGGCAACAGTACTTC,CASSSSARQQYF
-,TRBJ1-1,TRBV5-6,-,TGTGCCAGCAGCCTTCGTCCGGGGGAAGCTTTCTTT,CASSLRPGEAFF
TRBD1,TRBJ1-4,TRBV30,-,TGTGCCTGGAGTGTTGGAACAGGGGGCAATGAAAAACTGTTTTTT,CAWSVGTGGNEKLFF
TRBD2,TRBJ2-1,TRBV5-6,many,TGTGCCAGCAGCCGTCGTAGCGGGTCCTACAATGAGCAGTTCTTC,CASSRRSGSYNEQFF
-,TRBJ1-4,TRBV5-4,-,TGTGCCAGCAGCGAGGTGGGAGGAACTAATGAAAAACTGTTTTTT,CASSEVGGTNEKLFF
TRBD1,TRBJ1-2,TRBV27,-,TGTGCCAGCAGTTGGAAAGGGACAGGGAACTATGGCTACACCTTC,CASSWKGTGNYGYTF
-,TRBJ2-3,TRBV19,-,TGTGCCAGTAGTATGACGCCGGGACTTAGCACAGATACGCAGTATTTT,CASSMTPGLSTDTQYF
-,TRBJ2-3,TRBV5-5,-,TGTGCCAGCGGAGCCCCGGCAGGGGAGGATACGCAGTATTTT,CASGAPAGEDTQYF
-,TRBJ1-1,TRBV6-5,-,TGTGCCAGCAGTTACTTCGGACAGAAAAACACTGAAGCTTTCTTT,CASSYFGQKNTEAFF
-,TRBJ2-6,TRBV6-1,-,TGTGCCAGCAGTGAAGACGGCGCTGGGGCCAACGTCCTGACTTTC,CASSEDGAGANVLTF
TRBD1,TRBJ2-2,TRBV7-7,-,TGTGCTAGCAGCCGGGGACAGGACACCGGGGAGCTGTTTTTT,CASSRGQDTGELFF
TRBD1,TRBJ2-2,TRBV6-5,-,TGTGCCAGCAGATGGACAGGGGAGTCCGGGGAGCTGTTTTTT,CASRWTGESGELFF